These T cell receptor beta chains were read from a single sample in a study of shared clonotypes between healthy human individuals. Profiling relied on immunoSEQ multiplex PCR, and the TCRdb table lists in-frame clones only, not all of them. This table has roughly 700,000 clones, 74% appearing once. Source material: memory CD4+ T cells sorted from blood. Receptor source: a woman in her 30s in good health. The CDR3 runs from the conserved cysteine through the conserved F or W. The D gene is left open where the match is weak. Clone size is not always given. Where it is, it says once, few, many or a class for expanded clones.

clone_size j_call d_call v_call cdr3_nt cdr3_aa
NA TRBJ2-6 NA TRBV5-1 TGCGCCAGCAGCTTGGGTTTCGGAGAATCGGCCAACGTCCTGACTTTC CASSLGFGESANVLTF
NA TRBJ2-7 NA TRBV5-1 TGCGCCAGCAGCTTGGGGGAGCTCTATAGCGCCTACGAGCAGTACTTC CASSLGELYSAYEQYF
NA TRBJ1-2 TRBD1 TRBV19 TGTGCCAGTAAGGAGGCACAGGGGGCTTTGGGCTATGGCTACACCTTC CASKEAQGALGYGYTF
NA TRBJ2-5 NA TRBV19 TGTGCCAGTAGTATAGGGCTTGCGGCGGACCAAGAGACCCAGTACTTC CASSIGLAADQETQYF
NA TRBJ2-5 NA TRBV18 TGTGCCAGCTCACCACGCGGAGTAGAGACCCAGTACTTC CASSPRGVETQYF
NA TRBJ2-3 NA TRBV6-5 TGTGCCAGCAGTTACTCCCGCCGGACAGATACGCAGTATTTT CASSYSRRTDTQYF
few TRBJ1-3 NA TRBV6-5 TGTGCCAGCAGTTACTCGACTTCCCAGGGGAACACCATATATTTT CASSYSTSQGNTIYF
NA TRBJ2-7 NA TRBV11-2 TGTGCCAGCAGCTTACTTACGGGGGAGTTTGGGTACGAGCAGTACTTC CASSLLTGEFGYEQYF
NA TRBJ1-1 NA TRBV4-2 TGTGCCAGCAGCCAAGATGGTAAGGGCTCAGCTTTCTTT CASSQDGKGSAFF
NA TRBJ2-3 NA TRBV4-1 TGCGCCAGCAGCCCCCTGGTGCTGAGTACAGATACGCAGTATTTT CASSPLVLSTDTQYF
few TRBJ1-1 NA TRBV29-1 TGCAGCGTTCGGGACACTGAAGCTTTCTTT CSVRDTEAFF
NA TRBJ2-7 NA TRBV2 TGTGCCAGCTCGGATAAGACCAGCGAGCAGTACTTC CASSDKTSEQYF
NA TRBJ2-7 NA TRBV21-1 TGTGCCAGCAGCAAAGGAAAGAGTTTTATGACCACTTACGAGCAGTACTTC CASSKGKSFMTTYEQYF
NA TRBJ1-1 NA TRBV5-1 TGCGCCAGCAGCAAAGACCCCGGTGGCAACACTGAAGCTTTCTTT CASSKDPGGNTEAFF
few TRBJ2-7 TRBD2 TRBV28 TGTGCCAGCAGGGGGACTAGCGGGGACTCCTACGAGCAGTACTTC CASRGTSGDSYEQYF
NA TRBJ2-3 TRBD2 TRBV5-4 TGTGCCAGCAGCTTGTGGGCTAGCGGGAGTACAGATACGCAGTATTTT CASSLWASGSTDTQYF
NA TRBJ2-7 NA TRBV6-1 TGTGCCAGCAGTGAACAAGGGAACGAGCAGTACTTC CASSEQGNEQYF
NA TRBJ2-2 NA TRBV27 TGTGCCAGCAGTTTACACAGGGAGCAGCCCGGGGAGCTGTTTTTT CASSLHREQPGELFF
NA TRBJ2-2 TRBD1 TRBV5-1 TGCGCCAGCAGCTTGGGGTTGGTCCGGACAGGGTACACCGGGGAGCTGTTTTTT CASSLGLVRTGYTGELFF
NA TRBJ2-7 NA TRBV25-1 TGTGCCAGCAGTCACAGGGTCGAGCAGTACTTC CASSHRVEQYF
once TRBJ2-1 TRBD2 TRBV7-2 TGTGCCAGCAGCTTAAGGACTAGCGGGACAAACAATGAGCAGTTCTTC CASSLRTSGTNNEQFF
NA TRBJ2-7 TRBD2 TRBV6-5 TGTGCCAGCAGTTCGGCGGGAGCTACGTACGAGCAGTACTTC CASSSAGATYEQYF
NA TRBJ2-3 NA TRBV7-8 TGTGCCAGCAGCTACCCCCGAGGGGGATCGACAGATACGCAGTATTTT CASSYPRGGSTDTQYF
NA TRBJ2-1 NA TRBV11-2 TGTGCCAGCAGCTTAGATTACCTAGCACTTTCTCCACAATACAATGAGCAGTTCTTC CASSLDYLALSPQYNEQFF
NA TRBJ2-1 TRBD2 TRBV18 TGTGCCAGCTCACCAAACCTTAGGACAGGGACTAGCGGGAGGAACGATGAGCAGTTCTTC CASSPNLRTGTSGRNDEQFF
NA TRBJ2-7 NA TRBV27 TGTGCCAGCAGCCCCGACCCAGGGGGGTACGAGCAGTACTTC CASSPDPGGYEQYF
few TRBJ2-7 TRBD1 TRBV10-2 TGCGCCAGCAGCTCCTTGGACAGGGGGCACCACGAGCAGTACTTC CASSSLDRGHHEQYF
NA TRBJ1-2 NA TRBV7-8 TGTGCCAGCAGCACCCGGGACCGAAATAACTATGGCTACACCTTC CASSTRDRNNYGYTF
NA TRBJ2-5 TRBD2 TRBV7-2 TGTGCCAGCAGCTTAAGACTAGCGGGACTGGTTGAGACCCAGTACTTC CASSLRLAGLVETQYF
NA TRBJ1-4 TRBD1 TRBV6-5 TGTGCCAGCAGTTTCGGGACAGGGGAGTGGGAAAAACTGTTTTTT CASSFGTGEWEKLFF
NA TRBJ2-1 TRBD2 TRBV15 TGTGCCACCAGCAGAGCACCGGGGGTAGCGGGATACAATGAGCAGTTCTTC CATSRAPGVAGYNEQFF
NA TRBJ2-3 NA TRBV19 TGTGCCAGTAGTCGGGCTAGTGCAGATACGCAGTATTTT CASSRASADTQYF
NA TRBJ2-3 NA TRBV5-1 TGCGCCAGCAGCTTCGAAGATACGCAGTATTTT CASSFEDTQYF
NA TRBJ2-1 NA TRBV5-1 TGCGCCAGCAGCTTGGGCGGCGGGGCACGAGACAATGAGCAGTTCTTC CASSLGGGARDNEQFF
NA TRBJ2-7 NA TRBV30 TGTGCCTGGAGTGTAAGCCTACAGCGGTTTAGGTTC CAWSVSLQRFRF
once TRBJ2-7 NA TRBV7-2 TGTGCCAGCAGCCCGAGGAGAGACTACGAGCAGTACTTC CASSPRRDYEQYF
NA TRBJ1-5 NA TRBV28 TGTGCCAGCAGTTTAGGGGCCCGGCCCGATCAGCCCCAGCATTTT CASSLGARPDQPQHF
NA TRBJ2-7 TRBD1 TRBV18 TGTGCCAGCTCACTATACACAGGGGAAAGGTCCTACGAGCAGTACTTC CASSLYTGERSYEQYF
NA TRBJ2-1 NA TRBV7-9 TGTGCCAGCAGCTTAGCTTCGCGGGGTGAGCAGTTCTTC CASSLASRGEQFF
NA TRBJ1-4 NA TRBV2 TGTGCCAGCAGTGTGGCGACTCTGCACTCTGAAAAACTGTTTTTT CASSVATLHSEKLFF
NA TRBJ1-2 NA TRBV4-2 TGTGCCAGCAGCCAAGATGCGGGCACACCACTCTATGGCTACACCTTC CASSQDAGTPLYGYTF
few TRBJ1-5 TRBD1 TRBV2 TGTGCCAGCAGGTTGACAGGGGTTAGCAATCAGCCCCAGCATTTT CASRLTGVSNQPQHF
NA TRBJ2-2 TRBD2 TRBV7-3 TGTGCCAGCAGCGCCCTAGCGGGAGCAGGGACCGGGGAGCTGTTTTTT CASSALAGAGTGELFF
few TRBJ2-2 TRBD1 TRBV25-1 TGTGCCAGCAGTGGTTTCCAGGGACAGGGTACCACCGGGGAGCTGTTTTTT CASSGFQGQGTTGELFF
NA TRBJ2-5 TRBD2 TRBV11-2 TGTGCCAGCAGCCGAGGGACTAGCGGGAGTGAGACCCAGTACTTC CASSRGTSGSETQYF
NA TRBJ2-5 NA TRBV14 TGTGCCAGCAGCCAACGGGGGAGGGAGACCCAGTACTTC CASSQRGRETQYF
few TRBJ2-2 TRBD2 TRBV6-4 TGTGCCAGCAGTGACGGGAGGGCCAACACCGGGGAGCTGTTTTTT CASSDGRANTGELFF
few TRBJ1-2 NA TRBV4-2 TGTGCCAGCAGCCAAGTAAAGGACACCACTTGGGATGGCTACACCTTC CASSQVKDTTWDGYTF
NA TRBJ2-1 NA TRBV21-1 TGTGCCAGCAGCAAGACAGGGGGCTCCTACAATGAGCAGTTCTTC CASSKTGGSYNEQFF
NA TRBJ2-3 TRBD1 TRBV7-9 TGTGCCAGCAGCGCAACCGGGACAGGGACAGATACGCAGTATTTT CASSATGTGTDTQYF
few TRBJ1-1 NA TRBV5-1 TGCGCCAGCAGCCAGGCGGGGTACACTGAAGCTTTCTTT CASSQAGYTEAFF
NA TRBJ2-2 NA TRBV5-5 TGTGCCAGCAGCTTGTCCCACGGGGCGAACACCGGGGAGCTGTTTTTT CASSLSHGANTGELFF
NA TRBJ2-2 NA TRBV18 TGTGCCAGCTCTCGAATGAGCCAAGGGAACACCGGGGAGCTGTTTTTT CASSRMSQGNTGELFF
NA TRBJ2-1 NA TRBV9 TGTGCCAGCAGCGTAGCCGAAGGAGGGGAGCAGTTCTTC CASSVAEGGEQFF
NA TRBJ2-2 NA TRBV27 TGTGCCAGCAGTAGAAGCAGGGACACGGATGTGTTTTTT CASSRSRDTDVFF
NA TRBJ1-2 NA TRBV6-5 TGTGCCAGCAGTTACTCGACGGGGCTGGGCTATGGCTACACCTTC CASSYSTGLGYGYTF
NA TRBJ2-5 NA TRBV20-1 TGCAGTGCTGGCCCTGGGGAGACCCAGTACTTC CSAGPGETQYF
once TRBJ2-3 NA TRBV5-4 TGTGCCAGCAGCTTGGGTGGCAAGGCATCAGATACGCAGTATTTT CASSLGGKASDTQYF